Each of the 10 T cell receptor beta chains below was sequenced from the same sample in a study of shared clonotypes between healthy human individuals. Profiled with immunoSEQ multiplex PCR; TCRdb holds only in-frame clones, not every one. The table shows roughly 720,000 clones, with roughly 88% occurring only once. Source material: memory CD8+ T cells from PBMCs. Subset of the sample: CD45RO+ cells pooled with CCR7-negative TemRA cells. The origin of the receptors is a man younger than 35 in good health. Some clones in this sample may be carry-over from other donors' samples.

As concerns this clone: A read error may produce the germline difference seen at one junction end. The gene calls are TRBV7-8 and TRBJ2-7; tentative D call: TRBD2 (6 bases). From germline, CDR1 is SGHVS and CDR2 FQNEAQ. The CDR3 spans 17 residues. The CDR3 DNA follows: TGTGCCAGCACCTTAGGGCCGGCGGGATCGCTCTCCTACGAGCAGTACTTC. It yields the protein CASTLGPAGSLSYEQYF.

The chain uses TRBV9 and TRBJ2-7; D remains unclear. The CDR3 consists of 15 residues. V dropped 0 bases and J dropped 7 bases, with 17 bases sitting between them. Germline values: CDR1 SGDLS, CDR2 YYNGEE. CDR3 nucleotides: TGTGCCAGCAGCGTAGCCCTTCGGGCTAACGGGGAGCAGTACTTC. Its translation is CASSVALRANGEQYF.

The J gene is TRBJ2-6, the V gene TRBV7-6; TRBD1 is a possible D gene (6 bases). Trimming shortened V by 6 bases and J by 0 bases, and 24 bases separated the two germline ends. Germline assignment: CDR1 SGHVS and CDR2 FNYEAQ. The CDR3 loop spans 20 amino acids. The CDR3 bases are TGTGCCAGCAGTTCTGCCCCCGGGACACCTTGGAGCTCTGGGGCCAACGTCCTGACTTTC. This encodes CASSSAPGTPWSSGANVLTF. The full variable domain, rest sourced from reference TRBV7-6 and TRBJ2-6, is GAGVSQSPRYKVTKRGQDVALRCDPISGHVSLYWYRQALGQGPEFLTYFNYEAQQDKSGLPNDRFSAERPEGSISTLTIQRTEQRDSAMYRCASSSAPGTPWSSGANVLTFGAGSRLTVL.

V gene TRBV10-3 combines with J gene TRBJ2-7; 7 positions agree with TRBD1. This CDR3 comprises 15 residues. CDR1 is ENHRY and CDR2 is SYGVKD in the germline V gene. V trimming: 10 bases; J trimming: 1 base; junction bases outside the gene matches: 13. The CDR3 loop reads CATEPGTEGSYEQYF. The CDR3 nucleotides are TGTGCCACCGAGCCCGGGACAGAGGGGTCCTACGAGCAGTACTTC.

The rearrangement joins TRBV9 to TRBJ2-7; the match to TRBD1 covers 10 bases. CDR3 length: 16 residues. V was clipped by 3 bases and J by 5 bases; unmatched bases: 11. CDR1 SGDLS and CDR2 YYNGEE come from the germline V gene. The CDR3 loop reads CASSGGTGTGVNEQYF. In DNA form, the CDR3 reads TGTGCCAGCAGCGGGGGAACCGGGACAGGGGTGAACGAGCAGTACTTC.

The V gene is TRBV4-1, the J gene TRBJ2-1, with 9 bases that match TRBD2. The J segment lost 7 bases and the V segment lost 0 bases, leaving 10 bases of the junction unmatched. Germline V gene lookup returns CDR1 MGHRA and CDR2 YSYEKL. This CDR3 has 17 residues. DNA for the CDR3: TGCGCCAGCAGCCAAGATAGGGCTAGCGGGATTAGGAATGAGCAGTTCTTC. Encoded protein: CASSQDRASGIRNEQFF.

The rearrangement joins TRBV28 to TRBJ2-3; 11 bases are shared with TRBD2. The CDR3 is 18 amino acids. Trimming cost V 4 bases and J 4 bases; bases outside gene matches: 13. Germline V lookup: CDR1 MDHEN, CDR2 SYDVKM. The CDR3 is CASSSNILAGVRADTQYF. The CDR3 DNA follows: TGTGCCAGCAGTTCAAATATACTAGCGGGAGTGCGAGCAGATACGCAGTATTTT.

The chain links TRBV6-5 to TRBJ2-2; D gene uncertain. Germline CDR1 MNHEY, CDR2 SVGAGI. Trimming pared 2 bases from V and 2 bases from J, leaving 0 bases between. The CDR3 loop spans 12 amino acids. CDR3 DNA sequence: TGTGCCAGCAGTTACAACACCGGGGAGCTGTTTTTT. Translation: CASSYNTGELFF.

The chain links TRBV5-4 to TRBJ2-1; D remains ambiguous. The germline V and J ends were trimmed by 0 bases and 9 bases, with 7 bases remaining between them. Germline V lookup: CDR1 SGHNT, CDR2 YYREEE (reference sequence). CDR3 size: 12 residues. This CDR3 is CASSLAAREQFF. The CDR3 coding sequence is TGTGCCAGCAGCTTGGCCGCCCGTGAGCAGTTCTTC.

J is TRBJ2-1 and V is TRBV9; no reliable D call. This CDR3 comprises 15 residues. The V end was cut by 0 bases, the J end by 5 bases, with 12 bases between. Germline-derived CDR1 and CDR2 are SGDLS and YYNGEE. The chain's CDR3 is CASSVAGSTNNEQFF. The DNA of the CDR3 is TGTGCCAGCAGCGTAGCGGGCAGTACGAACAATGAGCAGTTCTTC. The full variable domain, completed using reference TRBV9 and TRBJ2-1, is DSGVTQTPKHLITATGQRVTLRCSPRSGDLSVYWYQQSLDQGLQFLIQYYNGEERAKGNILERFSAQQFPDLHSELNLSSLELGDSALYFCASSVAGSTNNEQFFGPGTRLTVL.